One and the same sample provided the 25 T cell receptor beta chains below, sequenced in a study of T-cell memory formation after mild COVID-19 (dated by TCRdb to the early 2020s). Libraries were prepared through 5' RACE. The run used an Illumina NovaSeq 6000. TCRdb's own reprocessing of the public reads used fastp at Q25 and MiXCR and kept productive beta chains. Identical CDR3 protein sequences are pooled into one entry, listed with their most common genes and DNA. This sample holds under 250,000 distinct CDR3 sequences; around 27% were observed only once. Jointly, the top ten make up 9.5% to 12% of the sample. Sample: PBMCs or a T cell subset sorted from them (not recorded which). The receptors derive from an adult woman who had mild COVID-19 (a few samples of this study predate the infection). The sample titles of this study are shuffled in the database, so cell type and time point are left out; the donor was told from shared clones.

The V and J genes are TRBV3-1 and TRBJ1-2; 9 bases line up with TRBD1. The V gene's germline CDR1 is LGHDT and CDR2 YNNKEL (reference sequence). The trim removed 4 bases at V and 6 bases at J, leaving 9 bases unmatched. This CDR3 contains 15 residues. In nucleotides, the CDR3 is TGTGCCAGCAGCCTCCCGGGACAGGGAAAGGATGGCTACACCTTC. This translates into CASSLPGQGKDGYTF.

The genes are TRBV24-1 and TRBJ2-5; 7 bases line up with TRBD1. V lost 3 bases, J lost 5 bases, and 8 bases stayed unmatched. The germline V gene encodes CDR1 KGHDR and CDR2 SFDVKD. The length of the CDR3 is 15 residues. The CDR3 nucleotides are TGTGCCACCAGTGATCCCCAAGGGGGCTTGGAGACCCAGTACTTC. Protein product: CATSDPQGGLETQYF.

This clonotype turned up a few times. The J gene is TRBJ2-5, the V gene TRBV20-1, with TRBD2 matching over 10 bases. The CDR3 runs to 18 residues. Trimming took 3 bases from V and 3 from J; bases not matched to a gene: 16. CDR1 DFQATT and CDR2 SNEGSKA come from the germline V gene (reference sequence). CDR3: CSARLRTSGIYWEETQYF. CDR3 coding DNA: TGCAGTGCTAGGCTCCGGACTAGCGGAATTTATTGGGAAGAGACCCAGTACTTC.

V usage is TRBV12-3 or TRBV12-4 and J usage is TRBJ2-2; D possibly corresponds to TRBD2 (5 bases). CDR3 length equals 14 residues. The ends were cut back, 4 bases at V and 5 bases at J, with 11 bases in the middle. The CDR3 here is CASSWRAKTGELFF. Written as DNA, the CDR3 is TGTGCCAGCAGTTGGCGGGCTAAGACCGGGGAGCTGTTTTTT.

V gene TRBV30 combines with J gene TRBJ2-5, with a possible D match to TRBD2 (6 bases). CDR1 is GTSNPN, CDR2 SVGIG, per germline (reference sequence). V was trimmed by 4 bases and J by 0 bases, leaving 15 bases between them. This CDR3 has 15 residues. The CDR3 spells CAWTLPREDQETQYF. Here the CDR3 DNA reads TGTGCCTGGACTCTTCCCAGGGAGGACCAAGAGACCCAGTACTTC.

This rearrangement joins TRBV5-5 to TRBJ1-5; D is perhaps TRBD1 (5 bases). The ends were cut back, 4 bases at V and 4 bases at J, with 12 bases in the middle. The germline CDR1 and CDR2 sequences are SGHKS and YYEKEE (reference sequence). The CDR3 loop spans 14 amino acids. This CDR3 reads CASSKDTANQPQHF. The CDR3 DNA is TGTGCCAGCAGCAAGGACACGGCAAATCAGCCCCAGCATTTT.

This clonotype turned up a few times. V and J are TRBV30 and TRBJ2-5; D remains unclear. The CDR3 has 15 amino acids. Germline CDR1 is GTSNPN and CDR2 is SVGIG (reference sequence). Deletions cut 7 bases from V and 7 bases from J, with 25 bases between. This CDR3 reads CAFWALPLMGGTQYF. The CDR3 DNA follows: TGTGCCTTCTGGGCCCTTCCCTTAATGGGTGGGACCCAGTACTTC. Drawing the rest from reference TRBV30 and TRBJ2-5, the complete variable domain is SQTIHQWPATLVQPVGSPLSLECTVEGTSNPNLYWYRQAAGRGLQLLFYSVGIGQISSEVPQNLSASRPQDRQFILSSKKLLLSDSGFYLCAFWALPLMGGTQYFGPGTRLLVL.

The chain joins TRBV27 to TRBJ2-3; TRBD2 is a possible D gene (5 bases). CDR3 length: 13 residues. Trimming stripped 3 bases from V and 3 bases from J, with 7 bases between. CDR1 and CDR2 (germline): MNHEY, SMNVEV (reference sequence). The CDR3 sequence is CASSFGVTDTQYF. The DNA for the CDR3 is TGTGCCAGCAGTTTCGGGGTAACAGATACGCAGTATTTT.

In its sample, this clonotype was seen a few times. This rearrangement joins TRBV6-2 or TRBV6-3 to TRBJ2-7; 12 positions agree with TRBD2. V lost 6 bases and J lost 0; bases outside the gene matches: 6. CDR3 length equals 16 residues. Germline-derived CDR1 and CDR2 are MNHEY and SVGEGT. The CDR3: CASRPSGRDSSYEQYF. In DNA, the CDR3 is TGTGCCAGCAGGCCTAGCGGGAGGGACAGCTCCTACGAGCAGTACTTC.

This sequence joins TRBV7-9 and TRBJ2-5; D gene uncertain. In germline, CDR1 is SEHNR, CDR2 FQNEAQ (reference sequence). CDR3 length: 15 amino acids. V was pared by 3 bases and J by 2 bases, with 13 bases between. The CDR3 sequence is CASSFQRNSQETQYF. Written as DNA, the CDR3 is TGTGCCAGCAGCTTCCAGAGGAATTCGCAAGAGACCCAGTACTTC.

The chain couples TRBV4-2 to TRBJ2-7; 10 bases agree with TRBD2. Unmatched junction bases numbered 3, after V lost 0 bases and J lost 1 base. Germline CDR1 is LGHNA and CDR2 is YNFKEQ. The CDR3 covers 16 residues. Here the CDR3 DNA reads TGTGCCAGCAGCCAAGATAGCGGGGGGCCTTCCTACGAGCAGTACTTC. It specifies CASSQDSGGPSYEQYF.

This clonotype was observed at least ten times. V and J are TRBV24-1 and TRBJ2-3; 8 nucleotides match TRBD2. This CDR3 comprises 17 residues. V lost 2 bases, J lost 0 bases, and 6 bases stayed unmatched. The germline CDR1 and CDR2 sequences are KGHDR and SFDVKD. The CDR3 nucleotides read TGTGCCACCAGTGATTCTGGCGGGGGGCCTAGCACAGATACGCAGTATTTT. It codes for CATSDSGGGPSTDTQYF.

V gene TRBV7-9 combines with J gene TRBJ2-7; 11 bases are shared with TRBD2. Germline lookup yields CDR1 SEHNR and CDR2 FQNEAQ (reference sequence). The V segment lost 7 bases and the J segment 7 bases; nucleotides outside the gene matches: 12. This CDR3 comprises 15 residues. The CDR3 is CASNRGTSGLREQYF. The CDR3, as DNA: TGTGCCAGCAACCGGGGGACTAGCGGACTACGGGAGCAGTACTTC.

This clonotype has a handful of counts. V and J are TRBV4-2 and TRBJ2-7; D is ambiguous. The CDR3 spans 14 residues. Germline V gene data show CDR1 as LGHNA and CDR2 as YNFKEQ. Trimming left V 0 bases short and J 2 bases short, with 8 bases between. CDR3 residues: CASSQERSTYEQYF. The CDR3 DNA reads as TGTGCCAGCAGCCAAGAGCGCTCGACCTACGAGCAGTACTTC.

This clonotype was picked up a small number of times. The chain couples TRBV4-1 to TRBJ1-5, with D perhaps matching TRBD1 (6 bases). This CDR3 comprises 15 residues. The V end was cut by 3 bases, the J end by 2 bases, with 11 bases between. Looked up from germline, CDR1 is MGHRA and CDR2 is YSYEKL. The CDR3 nucleotides are TGCGCCAGCAGCCATGCGGACAGAGGCAATCAGCCCCAGCATTTT. Protein sequence: CASSHADRGNQPQHF.

The rearrangement links TRBV7-2 to TRBJ2-2, with D possibly being TRBD1 or TRBD2 (6 bases each). This CDR3 is built from 16 residues. Germline values: CDR1 SGHTA, CDR2 FQGNSA. V lost 4 bases to trimming and J lost 4 bases, with 16 bases between them. CDR3 DNA sequence: TGTGCCAGCAGCTCCGACAGGCTGGGGGGCACCGGGGAGCTGTTTTTT. This sequence encodes CASSSDRLGGTGELFF.

The chain links TRBV5-1 to TRBJ2-1; TRBD2 is a possible D gene (5 bases). Looked up from germline, CDR1 is SGHRS and CDR2 is YFSETQ. The CDR3 length is 14 residues. V dropped 5 bases and J dropped 4 bases, with 13 bases sitting between them. In DNA, the CDR3 is TGCGCCAGCAGAAGAACCACTAGTTACAATGAGCAGTTCTTC. This codes for CASRRTTSYNEQFF.

The chain uses TRBV20-1 and TRBJ2-2, with D perhaps TRBD1 (5 bases). V was shortened by 6 bases and J by 2 bases, with 10 bases between the two germline ends. There are 13 residues in the CDR3. Germline loops: CDR1 DFQATT, CDR2 SNEGSKA (reference sequence). CDR3 region: CSAQTDNTGELFF. In DNA, the CDR3 is TGCAGTGCCCAGACAGATAACACCGGGGAGCTGTTTTTT.

This clonotype was found a few times. The gene calls are TRBV30 and TRBJ1-2; D is uncertain. Looked up from germline, CDR1 is GTSNPN and CDR2 is SVGIG (reference sequence). The V end lost 4 bases, the J end lost 4 bases, and 10 bases lay between the germline ends. The CDR3 loop spans 12 amino acids. CDR3 sequence reads: CAWTIRTYGYTF. The CDR3 DNA reads as TGTGCCTGGACAATTCGGACCTATGGCTACACCTTC. The variable domain in full, with the rest retrieved from reference TRBV30 and TRBJ1-2, is SQTIHQWPATLVQPVGSPLSLECTVEGTSNPNLYWYRQAAGRGLQLLFYSVGIGQISSEVPQNLSASRPQDRQFILSSKKLLLSDSGFYLCAWTIRTYGYTFGSGTRLTVV.

This chain connects TRBV11-3 to TRBJ2-5; D gene uncertain. CDR1 SGHNT and CDR2 YENEEA come from the germline V gene. Trimming pared 2 bases from V and 5 bases from J, leaving 9 bases between. This CDR3 comprises 13 residues. DNA for the CDR3: TGTGCCAGCAGCTTAAACGGCTGGGAGACCCAGTACTTC. Protein product: CASSLNGWETQYF.

The rearrangement uses TRBV5-1 and TRBJ1-2, with TRBD1 matching over 8 bases. This CDR3 spans 16 amino acids. Trimming at V came to 1 base and at J to 3 bases, leaving 8 bases not matched to a gene. CDR1 and CDR2 from the germline V gene are SGHRS and YFSETQ. CDR3 sequence (DNA): TGCGCCAGCAGCTTGATCCCAAGGACAGGGTACTATGGCTACACCTTC. This gives the protein CASSLIPRTGYYGYTF.

Only one count was recorded for this clonotype. The chain joins TRBV4-1 to TRBJ2-7; D is possibly TRBD1 (6 bases). The CDR3 runs 14 residues. CDR1 is MGHRA, CDR2 YSYEKL, per germline. V was cut by 4 bases and J by 5 bases, with 15 bases left in between. The CDR3 bases are TGCGCCAGCAGCCTCAGGACAGCCTCTGACGAGCAGTACTTC. It specifies CASSLRTASDEQYF.

This chain joins TRBV5-1 and TRBJ2-1, with 8 positions matching TRBD2. The CDR3 consists of 15 residues. The germline CDR1 and CDR2 sequences are SGHRS and YFSETQ. Trimming took 5 bases from V and 6 from J; bases not matched to a gene: 10. This CDR3 is CASSSSGSTFNEQFF. For the CDR3, the DNA is TGCGCCAGCAGTTCAAGCGGGAGTACTTTCAATGAGCAGTTCTTC. The variable domain in full, with the rest retrieved from reference TRBV5-1 and TRBJ2-1, is KAGVTQTPRYLIKTRGQQVTLSCSPISGHRSVSWYQQTPGQGLQFLFEYFSETQRNKGNFPGRFSGRQFSNSRSEMNVSTLELGDSALYLCASSSSGSTFNEQFFGPGTRLTVL.

This clonotype was counted between two and nine times. This rearrangement joins TRBV27 to TRBJ2-6, with TRBD1 identical over 8 bases. Germline lookup yields CDR1 MNHEY and CDR2 SMNVEV (reference sequence). After removal of 6 bases from V and 1 base from J, the junction contained 8 bases not matched to a gene. The length of the CDR3 is 17 residues. The CDR3 DNA sequence: TGTGCCAGCAGCTGGACAGGGAGGTTATCTGGGGCCAACGTCCTGACTTTC. Translating gives CASSWTGRLSGANVLTF.

This clonotype was seen a handful of times. This sequence joins TRBV7-6 and TRBJ2-7; perhaps TRBD1 as D (5 bases). Germline-derived CDR1 and CDR2 are SGHVS and FNYEAQ. Trimming stripped 5 bases from V and 3 bases from J, with 14 bases between. CDR3 length: 14 amino acids. The CDR3 sequence: CASSPHSTDYEQYF. The CDR3 region has the DNA TGTGCCAGCAGCCCCCACTCGACAGACTACGAGCAGTACTTC.